This T cell receptor (beta chain) was documented in a study of shared clonotypes between healthy human individuals. Libraries were prepared by immunoSEQ multiplex PCR; TCRdb keeps only in-frame clonotypes and omits some of them. The profile shows approximately 2.5 million clones, over 85% of them singletons. Sequences were obtained from naive CD4+ T cells sorted from blood. Subset denoted: CD45RA+ positively selected. The TCR comes from a man aged 18 to 30 in good health.

CDR3 nucleotide sequence: TGTGCCAGCAGCCCTCGGACAGGGCACACTGAAGCTTTCTTT. This gives the protein CASSPRTGHTEAFF. The J gene is TRBJ1-1, the V gene TRBV7-2; 8 bases match TRBD1. Trimming cost V 5 bases and J 3 bases; bases outside gene matches: 5. Germline lookup yields CDR1 SGHTA and CDR2 FQGNSA. This CDR3 is built from 14 residues.